This is a list of T cell receptor beta chains from one sample in a study of Ad26.COV2.S vaccination and SARS-CoV-2 variants. TCRdb's copy holds only in-frame clones and misses some; the assay was immunoSEQ multiplex PCR. The sample includes over 400,000 clones, roughly 87% of them seen just once. The specimen was peripheral blood, collected in a trial of Ad26.COV2.S vaccine versus placebo. The origin of the receptors is a person aged 18-60 years who received the Ad26.COV2.S COVID-19 vaccine or a placebo. Each CDR3 is given with its conserved first and last residue. Size values are once, few and many counts, or a class for expanded clones, and some rows have none.

CDR3: CAISLGLAGQETQYF
J: TRBJ2-5
V: TRBV10-3
size: -

CDR3: CSVGARQIDNEQFF
J: TRBJ2-1
V: TRBV29-1
size: -

CDR3: CASSLAYEQYF
J: TRBJ2-7
V: TRBV5-8
size: -

CDR3: CASSLEGAGTLSTNEKLFF
J: TRBJ1-4
V: TRBV7-6
size: -

CDR3: CASSTRPVLARDTQYF
J: TRBJ2-3
V: TRBV9
size: -

CDR3: CASSRGGPYEQYF
J: TRBJ2-7
V: TRBV6-2/TRBV6-3
size: -

CDR3: CASSPAFVGGNTIYF
J: TRBJ1-3
V: TRBV19
size: -

CDR3: CAWSVVYRDSPLHF
J: TRBJ1-6
V: TRBV30
size: -

CDR3: CSASSGFGGEQYF
J: TRBJ2-7
V: TRBV20-1
size: -

CDR3: CASSQEEGAEKLFF
J: TRBJ1-4
V: TRBV3-1/TRBV3-2
size: -

CDR3: CASSLNRGNHRANEKLFF
J: TRBJ1-4
V: TRBV5-4
size: -

CDR3: CASSFTESSYNEQFF
J: TRBJ2-1
V: TRBV5-1
size: -

CDR3: CASSFRTGTGTGELFF
J: TRBJ2-2
V: TRBV5-1
size: -

CDR3: CASSYRGLAGANEQFF
J: TRBJ2-1
V: TRBV6-2/TRBV6-3
size: few

CDR3: CASSLQGLGNTIYF
J: TRBJ1-3
V: TRBV7-9
size: -

CDR3: CASSLMASSDTQYF
J: TRBJ2-3
V: TRBV7-9
size: few

CDR3: CAWAEGAIYEQYF
J: TRBJ2-7
V: TRBV30
size: -

CDR3: CASSHPGQLYSGNTIYF
J: TRBJ1-3
V: TRBV7-2
size: -

CDR3: CASSQIGGGHTEAFF
J: TRBJ1-1
V: TRBV4-2
size: -

CDR3: CASSLLTGNEKLFF
J: TRBJ1-4
V: TRBV5-5
size: -

CDR3: CASSQTLRGLAGGSSYNEQFF
J: TRBJ2-1
V: TRBV4-1
size: -

CDR3: CATSDPGTSGYTQYF
J: TRBJ2-3
V: TRBV24-1
size: -